These 8 T cell receptor beta chains were all obtained from the same sample, sequenced in a study of prognosis after radiotherapy for stage I lung cancer. Using two-round multiplex PCR, the authors amplified TCR beta CDR3 from genomic DNA. Round-one PCR had primers specific to each TRBV and TRBJ gene. TCRdb used MiXCR to reprocess the multiplex PCR reads, holding one entry per CDR3 protein. The profile shows around 16,000 distinct CDR3 sequences, approximately 40% of them singletons. Sample: PBMCs, taken before or after stereotactic body radiation therapy (not recorded which). Receptors originate from a donor aged 50 or older with non-small cell lung cancer.

This chain links TRBV11-3 with TRBJ2-3, with a possible D match to TRBD2 (6 bases). The V gene lost 1 base and the J gene lost 4 bases, with 27 bases spanning the gap. This CDR3 is 20 amino acids long. Germline V gene sequence: CDR1 SGHNT, CDR2 YENEEA. This chain's CDR3 is CASSLAWEVAEGGSADTQYF. CDR3 DNA: TGTGCCAGCAGCTTAGCATGGGAGGTAGCGGAAGGTGGGTCGGCAGATACGCAGTATTTT.

About this clonotype: This likely came from a read error, as a far larger clone is one base away. The chain links TRBV6-1 to TRBJ2-3, with 11 bases fitting TRBD2. The CDR3 spans 18 residues. Germline CDR1 MNHNS, CDR2 SASEGT. V shed 5 bases and J 7 bases; nucleotides not matched to a gene: 17. CDR3 bases: TGTGCCAGCAGTTACGAACCAACTAGCGGGAGTTTGCTAAATACGCAGTATTTT. Protein: CASSYEPTSGSLLNTQYF.

About this clonotype itself: Germline is not matched at one junction end, which may reflect a read error. V and J are TRBV29-1 and TRBJ2-2; D unresolved. Per germline, CDR1 SQVTM and CDR2 ANQGSEA. The CDR3 runs to 14 residues. The CDR3 sequence is CSIEAYSNTGELFF. The CDR3, as DNA: TGCAGCATTGAGGCTTATTCCAACACCGGGGAGCTGTTTTTT.

This clonotype is termed medium-sized (0.01 to 0.1%). The chain joins TRBV7-2 to TRBJ2-3, with a tentative D call TRBD2 (6 bases). V lost 5 bases and J lost 2, with 14 bases in between. The germline CDR1 and CDR2 sequences are SGHTA and FQGNSA. This CDR3 has 15 amino acids. In DNA, the CDR3 is TGTGCCAGCAGCCCTACGGGACTCCTCACAGATACGCAGTATTTT. Amino acid sequence: CASSPTGLLTDTQYF.

This clonotype was seen ten or more times. This rearrangement joins TRBV6-2 or TRBV6-3 to TRBJ2-3; D is possibly TRBD2 (6 bases). Trimming took off 2 bases at V and 1 base at J, with 13 bases between the two ends. CDR3 length: 16 residues. The germline V gene has CDR1 MNHEY and CDR2 SVGEGT. The CDR3 DNA reads as TGTGCCAGCAGTTACGTTCGCGAGCGGGGCACAGATACGCAGTATTTT. Translated: CASSYVRERGTDTQYF.

The CDR3 region has the DNA TGTGCCACCAGTGATCAACCGGGACAGAGCACAGATACGCAGTATTTT. Translation: CATSDQPGQSTDTQYF. This sequence joins TRBV24-1 and TRBJ2-3; 7 bases map to TRBD1. This CDR3 comprises 16 residues. Germline lookup yields CDR1 KGHDR and CDR2 SFDVKD. V trimming: 3 bases; J trimming: 0 bases; junction bases outside the gene matches: 5.

As concerns this clonotype: This sequence is one base from a far larger clone and is likely a read error. This rearrangement joins TRBV6-9 to TRBJ2-3; unclear D gene. The V gene's germline CDR1 is MNHGY and CDR2 SVAAGI. This CDR3 has 11 residues. V was clipped by 6 bases and J by 4 bases, with 5 bases between them. CDR3 amino acids: CASRFSDTQYF. Here the CDR3 DNA reads TGTGCCAGCAGATTTTCAGATACGCAGTATTTT.

The V call is TRBV12-3 or TRBV12-4, the J call TRBJ1-2; no clear D gene. The V gene lost 6 bases and the J gene lost 3 bases, with 11 bases spanning the gap. This CDR3 contains 13 residues. The CDR3 coding sequence is TGTGCCAGCAGCCGGGCCTCTGACTATGGCTACACCTTC. It specifies CASSRASDYGYTF.